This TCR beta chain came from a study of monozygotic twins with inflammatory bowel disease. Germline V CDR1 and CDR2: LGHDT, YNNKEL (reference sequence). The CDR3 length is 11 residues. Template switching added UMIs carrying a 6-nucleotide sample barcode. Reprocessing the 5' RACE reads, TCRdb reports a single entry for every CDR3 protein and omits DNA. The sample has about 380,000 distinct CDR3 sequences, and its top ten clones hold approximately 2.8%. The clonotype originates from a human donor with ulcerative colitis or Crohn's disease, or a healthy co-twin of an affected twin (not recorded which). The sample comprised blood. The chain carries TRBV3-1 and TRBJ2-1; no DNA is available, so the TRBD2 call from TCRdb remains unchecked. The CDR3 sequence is CASRLGPSQFF.